This entry is about one T cell receptor (beta chain). Methods used by the authors: Amplification with reference gene primers provided the estimates of nucleated cell counts. Sequencing used immunoSEQ multiplex PCR; TCRdb keeps in-frame clones, though not all of them. That table supplies the V and J calls and clone size; D and trimming were determined from the DNA. The sample holds roughly 150,000 clones, just under 85% seen once. The record originates from a study of blood T cell repertoires in COVID-19. The CDR3 contains 14 residues. In germline, CDR1 is SGDLS, CDR2 YYNGEE. Losses at the gene ends were 3 bases for V and 7 bases for J; bases not matched to a gene: 1.

The gene calls are TRBV9 and TRBJ1-6, with 10 bases fitting TRBD1. The sequence was collected from a woman at least 80 years old with COVID-19, enrolled during active disease. Sample: peripheral blood. The CDR3 DNA sequence: TGTGCCAGCAGCGGGGGACAGGGGAATTCACCCCTCCACTTT. Its translation is CASSGGQGNSPLHF.